Listed here are 27 T cell receptor beta chains from one sample, sequenced in a study of identical twins. Using its own MiXCR run on the 5' RACE reads, TCRdb lists one record per CDR3 protein. The top ten clones hold about 0.47% of a sample with about 530,000 distinct CDR3 sequences, over 12% of them seen once. The sample was also linked to a second study, of yellow fever vaccine responses in identical twins.

The sequencing input was CD4+ T cells sorted from blood. These receptors originate from a woman younger than 35 in good health.

The genes are TRBV3-1 and TRBJ2-7; 8 bases agree with TRBD1. The CDR3 runs to 13 residues. V was clipped by 3 bases and J by 7 bases; unmatched bases: 5. The germline gives CDR1 LGHDT, CDR2 YNNKEL (reference sequence). In DNA form, the CDR3 reads TGTGCCAGCAGCCACGGGACAGGTAAAGAGCAGTACGTC. It specifies CASSHGTGKEQYV.

The V call is TRBV28, the J call TRBJ1-5; unclear D gene. The V gene's germline CDR1 is MDHEN and CDR2 SYDVKM. V lost 5 bases and J lost 0, with 17 bases in between. This CDR3 region has 17 residues. The CDR3 here is CASSRSRAEYSNQPQHF. Here the CDR3 DNA reads TGTGCCAGCAGTCGGAGTCGCGCCGAATATAGCAATCAGCCCCAGCATTTT. The complete variable domain, with remaining parts taken from reference TRBV28 and TRBJ1-5, reads DVKVTQSSRYLVKRTGEKVFLECVQDMDHENMFWYRQDPGLGLRLIYFSYDVKMKEKGDIPEGYSVSREKKERFSLILESASTNQTSMYLCASSRSRAEYSNQPQHFGDGTRLSIL.

This clonotype was detected only a few times. The chain has TRBV3-1 and TRBJ1-1; D is ambiguous. V was pared by 1 base and J by 1 base, with 7 bases between. Germline V gene lookup returns CDR1 LGHDT and CDR2 YNNKEL (reference sequence). The CDR3 loop spans 14 amino acids. CDR3 loop: CASSQGRRNTEAFF. CDR3 coding DNA: TGTGCCAGCAGCCAAGGACGGCGGAACACTGAAGCTTTCTTT.

The chain uses TRBV12-3 or TRBV12-4 and TRBJ2-5; D may match TRBD1 or TRBD2 (5 bases each). V was shortened by 5 bases and J by 5 bases, with 18 bases between the two germline ends. CDR3 length: 15 residues. The CDR3 loop reads CASSPGRPSRETQYF. Here the CDR3 DNA reads TGTGCCAGCAGTCCGGGACGCCCGTCGCGTGAGACCCAGTACTTC.

This sequence joins TRBV7-9 and TRBJ2-1; no definite D call. V dropped 8 bases and J dropped 2 bases, with 10 bases sitting between them. Germline-derived CDR1 and CDR2 are SEHNR and FQNEAQ (reference sequence). CDR3 length: 13 residues. This CDR3 is CASVLGAYNEQFF. The CDR3 DNA follows: TGTGCCAGCGTACTTGGGGCCTACAATGAGCAGTTCTTC. Looking up the rest from reference TRBV7-9 and TRBJ2-1 gives the full variable domain: DTGVSQNPRHKITKRGQNVTFRCDPISEHNRLYWYRQTLGQGPEFLTYFQNEAQLEKSRLLSDRFSAERPKGSFSTLEIQRTEQGDSAMYLCASVLGAYNEQFFGPGTRLTVL.

This clonotype has a count of ten or more. The chain joins TRBV5-1 to TRBJ1-2; no reliable D call. There are 13 residues in the CDR3. V lost 2 bases and J 0 bases, leaving 5 bases between the germline ends. The germline V gene encodes CDR1 SGHRS and CDR2 YFSETQ. The CDR3 here is CASSFEANYGYTF. CDR3 bases: TGCGCCAGCAGCTTTGAGGCTAACTATGGCTACACCTTC.

This clonotype was observed many times. The chain is built from TRBV10-2 and TRBJ2-3, with 7 bases matching TRBD2. Germline lookup yields CDR1 WSHSY and CDR2 SAAADI. The CDR3 length is 14 residues. The V segment lost 4 bases and the J segment 4 bases; nucleotides outside the gene matches: 5. This CDR3 is CASSVAGVSDTQYF. Here the CDR3 DNA reads TGCGCCAGCAGTGTCGCGGGAGTCTCAGATACGCAGTATTTT.

This clonotype was counted a few times. The chain recombines TRBV6-1 with TRBJ1-2, with D unclear. The V and J ends lost 3 bases and 2 bases respectively, with 4 bases between them. Germline V CDR1 and CDR2: MNHNS, SASEGT. This CDR3 is built from 12 residues. DNA for the CDR3: TGTGCCAGCAGTGAGGGAAACTATGGCTACACCTTC. This sequence encodes CASSEGNYGYTF.

The V and J genes are TRBV6-4 and TRBJ2-7; 7 positions agree with TRBD1. V lost 9 bases to trimming and J lost 4 bases; unmatched junction nucleotides: 9. This CDR3 region has 13 residues. Per germline, CDR1 MRHNA and CDR2 SNTAGT. The CDR3 DNA is TGTGCCAGTGTGACAGGGTCTGTGTACGAGCAGTACGTC. Protein product: CASVTGSVYEQYV.

Remarks on this clonotype: At one boundary the junction diverges from the germline segment, which might be a read error. V is TRBV10-3 and J is TRBJ2-7; the D is unclear. The CDR3 sequence is 12 residues long. Germline V lookup: CDR1 ENHRY, CDR2 SYGVKD. CDR3 loop: CAISVSGYERYF. CDR3 DNA: TGTGCCATCAGTGTGTCAGGATACGAGCGGTACTTC.

The chain joins TRBV7-8 to TRBJ2-3; D is unresolved. Per germline, CDR1 SGHVS and CDR2 FQNEAQ. This CDR3 spans 15 amino acids. Trimming removed 2 bases from V and 0 bases from J, with 9 bases in between. CDR3 sequence (DNA): TGTGCCAGCAGCTTACGTCAGTTTAGCACAGATACGCAGTATTTT. Translating it yields CASSLRQFSTDTQYF.

Only a few counts were recorded for this clonotype. The CDR3 reads CASSVGTSGRTDTQYF. CDR3 sequence (DNA): TGTGCCAGCAGCGTAGGGACTAGCGGGAGGACAGATACGCAGTATTTT. V usage is TRBV9 and J usage is TRBJ2-3; 14 bases are a match to TRBD2. CDR1 is SGDLS, CDR2 YYNGEE, per germline. V gave up 0 bases and J gave up 3 bases; unmatched junction bases: 0. The length of the CDR3 is 16 residues. The whole variable domain, filled in from reference TRBV9 and TRBJ2-3, reads DSGVTQTPKHLITATGQRVTLRCSPRSGDLSVYWYQQSLDQGLQFLIQYYNGEERAKGNILERFSAQQFPDLHSELNLSSLELGDSALYFCASSVGTSGRTDTQYFGPGTRLTVL.

The rearrangement links TRBV5-1 to TRBJ2-1, with a tentative D call TRBD2 (7 bases). The CDR3 totals 15 residues. Germline V gene lookup returns CDR1 SGHRS and CDR2 YFSETQ. V dropped 4 bases and J dropped 7 bases, with 18 bases sitting between them. The DNA for the CDR3 is TGCGCCAGCAGCGCGGGGGCCCCAATGTGGAATGAGCAGTTCTTC. It yields the protein CASSAGAPMWNEQFF.

This rearrangement joins TRBV2 to TRBJ2-7; 13 bases line up with TRBD2. The germline gives CDR1 SNHLY, CDR2 FYNNEI. This CDR3 is built from 15 residues. V shed 1 base and J 7 bases; nucleotides not matched to a gene: 4. DNA of the CDR3: TGTGCCAGCAGTGAAGGACTAGCGGGAGGTGAAGAGCAGTACTTC. Translated: CASSEGLAGGEEQYF.

As for this clonotype: One end of the junction varies from germline; a read error may be responsible. This rearrangement joins TRBV3-1 to TRBJ2-1; 14 positions match TRBD2. Germline-derived CDR1 and CDR2 are LGHDT and YNNKEL (reference sequence). The CDR3 consists of 17 residues. The DNA for the CDR3 is TGTGCCACCAGCCAAAGGACTAGCGGGAGGACCGTTATTGAGCAGTTCTTC. Encoded protein: CATSQRTSGRTVIEQFF.

A few counts support this clonotype. The V gene is TRBV9, the J gene TRBJ2-3, with no clear D. The CDR3 length is 12 residues. Germline V gene lookup returns CDR1 SGDLS and CDR2 YYNGEE. Trimming took 4 bases from V and 5 from J, leaving 8 bases between them. The CDR3 reads CASSPTLDTQYF. The CDR3 DNA follows: TGTGCCAGCAGCCCTACTTTAGATACGCAGTATTTT.

The chain carries TRBV4-2 and TRBJ2-5; 7 bases are a match to TRBD2. V lost 4 bases, J lost 5 bases, and 4 bases stayed unmatched. CDR1 LGHNA and CDR2 YNFKEQ come from the germline V gene. The CDR3 runs 13 residues. The CDR3 region has the DNA TGTGCCAGCAGCCGGGGGGGTAAGGAGACCCAGTACTTC. Translation: CASSRGGKETQYF.

V usage is TRBV5-1 and J usage is TRBJ2-2, with D perhaps TRBD1 (6 bases). The CDR3 is 16 amino acids. The germline V gene encodes CDR1 SGHRS and CDR2 YFSETQ. V was clipped by 4 bases and J by 3 bases, with 16 bases between them. In DNA form, the CDR3 reads TGCGCCAGCAGCACGGGACACCAAATTGACACCGGGGAGCTGTTTTTT. Amino acids: CASSTGHQIDTGELFF.

On this clonotype itself: Germline and junction disagree at one end, which may indicate a read error. The genes are TRBV20-1 and TRBJ2-3; D possibly corresponds to TRBD2 (5 bases). Germline V gene lookup returns CDR1 DFQATT and CDR2 SNEGSKA (reference sequence). The CDR3 covers 13 residues. The CDR3: CSARDGIADTQYF. The CDR3 region has the DNA TGCAGTGCCAGAGACGGGATCGCAGATACGCAGTATTTT.

Only a few counts were recorded for this clonotype. The chain has TRBV20-1 and TRBJ2-7; 11 bases are shared with TRBD2. After removal of 6 bases from V and 5 bases from J, the junction contained 12 bases not matched to a gene. Germline V lookup: CDR1 DFQATT, CDR2 SNEGSKA (reference sequence). CDR3 length: 15 amino acids. The CDR3 here is CSARTSGSFGDEQYF. The CDR3 nucleotides read TGCAGTGCCAGAACTAGCGGGAGTTTTGGTGACGAGCAGTACTTC.

This chain uses TRBV25-1 with TRBJ2-7; a weak D match, TRBD2 (7 bases). Trimming shortened V by 9 bases and J by 5 bases, and 14 bases separated the two germline ends. This CDR3 spans 12 amino acids. Germline lookup yields CDR1 MGHDK and CDR2 SYGVNS. The CDR3 DNA follows: TGTGCCAGTCCAGGGGAGGGGAACGAGCAGTACGTC. Protein: CASPGEGNEQYV.

The chain employs TRBV20-1 and TRBJ2-7, with no clear D. The CDR3 has 15 residues. Per the germline V gene, CDR1 is DFQATT and CDR2 is SNEGSKA (reference sequence). V lost 6 bases and J 0 bases, leaving 18 bases between the germline ends. CDR3 DNA: TGCAGTGCGAGGTCCAAGACCATACCCTCCTACGAGCAGTACTTC. It yields the protein CSARSKTIPSYEQYF.

The chain combines TRBV4-1 with TRBJ1-2; a weak D match, TRBD1 (5 bases). This CDR3 is built from 15 residues. The V end lost 1 base, the J end lost 5 bases, and 14 bases lay between the germline ends. Germline CDR1 and CDR2: MGHRA and YSYEKL. DNA of the CDR3: TGCGCCAGCAGCCAAGGGGACGGGACGGCGTATGGCTACACCTTC. Encoded protein: CASSQGDGTAYGYTF.

This clonotype was observed a few times. This chain links TRBV29-1 with TRBJ1-1; 8 bases match TRBD1. The CDR3 has 14 amino acids. V shed 3 bases and J 4 bases; nucleotides not matched to a gene: 7. Germline assignment: CDR1 SQVTM and CDR2 ANQGSEA. Here the CDR3 reads CSVENQGAITEAFF. The CDR3 DNA reads TGCAGCGTTGAGAATCAGGGGGCCATCACTGAAGCTTTCTTT.

The chain is built from TRBV4-1 and TRBJ2-4, with 9 bases fitting TRBD2. V shed 3 bases, J shed 3 bases, and the junction held 3 bases outside the gene matches. Looked up from germline, CDR1 is MGHRA and CDR2 is YSYEKL. The CDR3 length is 15 residues. In DNA form, the CDR3 reads TGCGCCAGCAGCCATCCGACTAGCGGCAAAAACATTCAGTACTTC. Amino acid sequence: CASSHPTSGKNIQYF.

In this sample, this clonotype turned up a few times. The rearrangement joins TRBV5-6 to TRBJ2-3; TRBD2 aligns across 10 bases. The CDR3 is made up of 17 amino acids. The V segment lost 3 bases and the J segment 2 bases; nucleotides outside the gene matches: 9. The V gene's germline CDR1 is SGHDT and CDR2 YYEEEE. The chain's CDR3 is CASSSVAGGLPTDTQYF. Written as DNA, the CDR3 is TGTGCCAGCAGCTCTGTAGCGGGGGGTCTCCCCACAGATACGCAGTATTTT. Supplemented by reference TRBV5-6 and TRBJ2-3, the full variable domain reads DAGVTQSPTHLIKTRGQQVTLRCSPKSGHDTVSWYQQALGQGPQFIFQYYEEEERQRGNFPDRFSGHQFPNYSSELNVNALLLGDSALYLCASSSVAGGLPTDTQYFGPGTRLTVL.

This clonotype has only a few counts. This CDR3 reads CASSFGRYTQYF. As DNA, the CDR3 is TGTGCCAGCAGTTTCGGTCGATATACGCAGTATTTT. The chain joins TRBV28 to TRBJ2-3; the D is unclear. Trimming removed 3 bases from V and 7 bases from J, with 8 bases in between. The CDR3 runs to 12 residues. CDR1 and CDR2 (germline): MDHEN, SYDVKM. Filled out from reference TRBV28 and TRBJ2-3, the complete variable domain reads DVKVTQSSRYLVKRTGEKVFLECVQDMDHENMFWYRQDPGLGLRLIYFSYDVKMKEKGDIPEGYSVSREKKERFSLILESASTNQTSMYLCASSFGRYTQYFGPGTRLTVL.